Below, one TCR beta chain is given with its context. The sample originates from a study of blood T cell repertoires in COVID-19. At the level of the study: Samples representing acute and convalescent COVID-19 were sourced from the United States, Italy and Spain. The cDNA or gDNA used as material had been derived from T cells, B-cell-depleted T cells, or PBMCs.

This CDR3 is built from 14 residues. Losses at the gene ends were 7 bases for V and 11 bases for J; bases not matched to a gene: 16. Germline V gene data show CDR1 as MNHEY and CDR2 as SVGAGI. The data were produced by immunoSEQ multiplex PCR, yet TCRdb's version contains in-frame clones alone and is incomplete. The sample lists 200,000 to 250,000 clones, around 86% occurring once. One Seattle source followed patients from active infection through their disease course. This sequence was found in a woman older than 75 with COVID-19, enrolled during active disease. This sequence joins TRBV6-5 and TRBJ1-1; 7 bases align to TRBD1. The sequencing input was peripheral blood. CDR3 in amino acids: CASNELDRAQGAFF. The CDR3 nucleotides are TGTGCCAGCAACGAACTAGACAGGGCACAAGGGGCTTTCTTT.